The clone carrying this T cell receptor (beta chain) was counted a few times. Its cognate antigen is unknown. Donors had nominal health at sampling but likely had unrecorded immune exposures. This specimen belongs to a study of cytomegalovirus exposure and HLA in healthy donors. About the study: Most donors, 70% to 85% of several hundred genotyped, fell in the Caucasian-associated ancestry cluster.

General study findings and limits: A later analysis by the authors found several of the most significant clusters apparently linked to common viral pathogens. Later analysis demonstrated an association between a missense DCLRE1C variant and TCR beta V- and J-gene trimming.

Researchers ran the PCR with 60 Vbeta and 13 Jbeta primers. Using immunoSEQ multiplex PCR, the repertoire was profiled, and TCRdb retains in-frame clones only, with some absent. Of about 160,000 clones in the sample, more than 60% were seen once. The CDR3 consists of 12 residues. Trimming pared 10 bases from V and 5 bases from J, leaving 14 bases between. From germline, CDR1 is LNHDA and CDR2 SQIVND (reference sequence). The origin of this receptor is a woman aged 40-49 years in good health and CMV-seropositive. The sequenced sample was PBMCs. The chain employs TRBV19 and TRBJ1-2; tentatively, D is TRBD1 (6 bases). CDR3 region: CATTGTDYGYTF. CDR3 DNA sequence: TGTGCCACTACAGGGACCGATTATGGCTACACCTTC.